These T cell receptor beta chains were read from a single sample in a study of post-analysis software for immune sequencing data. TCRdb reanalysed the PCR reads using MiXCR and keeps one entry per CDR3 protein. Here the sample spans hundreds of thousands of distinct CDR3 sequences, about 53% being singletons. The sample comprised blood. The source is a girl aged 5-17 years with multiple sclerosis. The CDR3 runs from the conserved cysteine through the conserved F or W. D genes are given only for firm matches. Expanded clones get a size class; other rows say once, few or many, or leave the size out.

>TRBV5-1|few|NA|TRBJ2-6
CASSAFDRKASGANVLTF
TGCGCCAGCAGCGCGTTTGACAGGAAGGCTTCTGGGGCCAACGTCCTGACTTTC
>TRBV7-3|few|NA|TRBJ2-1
CASSLTSGGNEQFF
TGTGCCAGCAGCTTAACTAGTGGCGGGAATGAGCAGTTCTTC
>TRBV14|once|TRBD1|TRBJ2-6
CASSQLRPGQGSSGANVLTF
TGTGCCAGCAGCCAGCTGCGACCAGGACAGGGGTCCTCTGGGGCCAACGTCCTGACTTTC
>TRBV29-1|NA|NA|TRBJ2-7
CSVAVGGYEQYF
TGCAGCGTTGCGGTGGGAGGCTACGAGCAGTACTTC
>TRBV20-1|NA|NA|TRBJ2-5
CSARVPYQETQYF
TGCAGTGCTAGAGTCCCGTACCAAGAGACCCAGTACTTC
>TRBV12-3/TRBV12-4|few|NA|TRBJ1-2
CASSLPGGYTF
TGTGCCAGCAGTTTACCGGGGGGCTACACCTTC
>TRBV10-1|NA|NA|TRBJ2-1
CASSESKRPGVSSYNEQFF
TGCGCCAGCAGTGAGTCGAAAAGACCCGGGGTCAGCTCCTACAATGAGCAGTTCTTC
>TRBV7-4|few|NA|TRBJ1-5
CASSRGQPQHF
TGTGCCAGCAGTCGAGGGCAGCCCCAGCATTTT
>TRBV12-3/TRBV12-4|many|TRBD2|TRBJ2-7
CASSLTSGLSYEQYF
TGTGCCAGCAGTTTAACTAGCGGGCTCTCCTACGAGCAGTACTTC
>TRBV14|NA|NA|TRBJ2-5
CASSQRQTIQETQYF
TGTGCCAGCAGCCAAAGACAAACTATCCAGGAGACCCAGTACTTC
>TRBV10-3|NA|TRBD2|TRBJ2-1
CAISTGTRKVRFF
TGTGCCATCAGCACCGGGACTAGAAAGGTTAGGTTCTTC
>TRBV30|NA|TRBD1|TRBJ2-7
CAWSARQGAYEQYF
TGTGCCTGGAGTGCCCGACAGGGTGCGTACGAGCAGTACTTC
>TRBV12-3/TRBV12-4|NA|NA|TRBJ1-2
CASTGGGSLYGYTF
TGTGCCAGCACCGGAGGAGGGAGTTTGTATGGCTACACCTTC
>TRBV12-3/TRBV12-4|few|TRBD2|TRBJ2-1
CASRPTGGRGSYNEQFF
TGTGCCAGCAGGCCCACTGGCGGGAGAGGATCCTACAATGAGCAGTTCTTC
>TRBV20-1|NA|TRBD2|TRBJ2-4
CSARDPRDYNQHGQYF
TGCAGTGCTAGAGACCCCCGGGACTACAACCAGCACGGGCAGTACTTC
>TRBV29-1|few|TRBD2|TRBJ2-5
CSVWRFGLAGEETQYF
TGCAGCGTTTGGCGATTCGGGCTAGCGGGAGAAGAGACCCAGTACTTC
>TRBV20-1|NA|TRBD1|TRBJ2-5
CSAPDRGRNEQYF
TGCAGTGCCCCGGACAGGGGGCGGAATGAGCAGTACTTC